This T cell receptor beta chain was profiled in a study of PD-L1 blockade in urothelial cancer. Libraries were prepared by immunoSEQ multiplex PCR; TCRdb keeps only in-frame clonotypes and omits some of them. This sample has roughly 38,000 clones, with 65% to 90% found just once. Indicated time point: pretreatment peripheral blood. The CDR3 has 13 amino acids. CDR1 is GTSNPN, CDR2 SVGIG, per germline (reference sequence). The V gene lost 0 bases and the J gene lost 4 bases, with 6 bases spanning the gap. This receptor was obtained from a man in his sixties with urothelial cancer. The chain uses TRBV30 and TRBJ2-2; D not resolved. Sequencing used PBMCs, obtained around atezolizumab (anti-PD-L1) treatment. The CDR3 sequence is CAWSVLVTGELFF. The DNA for the CDR3 is TGTGCCTGGAGTGTACTGGTCACCGGGGAGCTGTTTTTT.